The 21 T cell receptor beta chains presented below share a single source sample, sequenced in a study of shared clonotypes between healthy human individuals. Only CD45RO-negative cells positively selected for CCR7 counted as naive CD8 cells, so terminally differentiated effector memory CD45RA+ cells were excluded. Sequencing was performed with immunoSEQ multiplex PCR; in TCRdb, only in-frame clones are kept and a portion is missing. The sample lists about 2.2 million clones; over 85% were seen once. Sequencing used naive CD8+ T cells from PBMCs. Source of these receptors: a man aged 18 to 29 in good health. Some clones in this sample may be carry-over from other donors' samples.

The chain couples TRBV14 to TRBJ2-2; D is unresolved. CDR1 is SGHDN and CDR2 is FVKESK in the germline V gene. The length of the CDR3 is 16 residues. Trimming pared 1 base from V and 2 bases from J, leaving 11 bases between. The CDR3 spells CASSQVAWDNTGELFF. Here the CDR3 DNA reads TGTGCCAGCAGCCAAGTTGCATGGGATAACACCGGGGAGCTGTTTTTT.

This chain connects TRBV2 to TRBJ1-5; the D gene is possibly TRBD1 (6 bases). CDR3 length: 12 residues. With 3 bases removed from V and 6 bases from J, the gap between germline ends came to 6 bases. Looked up from germline, CDR1 is SNHLY and CDR2 is FYNNEI. CDR3: CASSEGAQPQHF. The CDR3 bases are TGTGCCAGCAGTGAGGGGGCTCAGCCCCAGCATTTT.

The chain links TRBV29-1 to TRBJ2-1; D call uncertain. V was cut by 5 bases and J by 7 bases, with 3 bases left in between. The V gene's germline CDR1 is SQVTM and CDR2 ANQGSEA. The CDR3 runs to 9 residues. CDR3 sequence reads: CSVSNEQFF. The CDR3 DNA follows: TGCAGCGTTAGTAATGAGCAGTTCTTC.

Comment on this clone: Different DNA sequences within this sample yield the same CDR3. This rearrangement joins TRBV27 to TRBJ1-4; 8 bases map to TRBD1. The trim removed 3 bases at V and 3 bases at J, leaving 0 bases unmatched. Germline V gives CDR1 MNHEY, CDR2 SMNVEV (reference sequence). There are 14 residues in the CDR3. The CDR3 region is CASSLTGANEKLFF. CDR3 nucleotide sequence: TGTGCCAGCAGTTTGACAGGGGCTAATGAAAAACTGTTTTTT. Based on the CDR3 plus reference TRBV27 and TRBJ1-4, the full variable domain is EAQVTQNPRYLITVTGKKLTVTCSQNMNHEYMSWYRQDPGLGLRQIYYSMNVEVTDKGDVPEGYKVSRKEKRNFPLILESPSPNQTSLYFCASSLTGANEKLFFGSGTQLSVL.

In DNA form, the CDR3 reads TGTGCCAGCAGTTTGGGGGGCGCCGCTTACTACGAGCAGTACTTC. Protein sequence: CASSLGGAAYYEQYF. This sequence joins TRBV27 and TRBJ2-7; D possibly matches TRBD1 or TRBD2 (6 bases each). CDR1 is MNHEY, CDR2 SMNVEV, per germline (reference sequence). With 3 bases removed from V and 3 bases from J, the gap between germline ends came to 15 bases. The CDR3 spans 15 residues.

The rearrangement links TRBV10-3 to TRBJ2-7; 9 bases are shared with TRBD1. Looked up from germline, CDR1 is ENHRY and CDR2 is SYGVKD. V lost 8 bases to trimming and J lost 9 bases; unmatched junction nucleotides: 14. The CDR3 is 14 amino acids. CDR3 coding DNA: TGTGCCATCTGGGCCGGGACAGGGATCCACGGGCAGTACTTC. Translated, it gives CAIWAGTGIHGQYF.

This rearrangement joins TRBV28 to TRBJ2-3; possibly TRBD2 for D (6 bases). Trimming removed 6 bases from V and 5 bases from J, with 15 bases in between. CDR1 is MDHEN and CDR2 is SYDVKM in the germline V gene. This CDR3 region has 14 residues. The chain's CDR3 is CASSPGEVEDTQYF. DNA for the CDR3: TGTGCCAGCAGCCCCGGGGAGGTCGAAGATACGCAGTATTTT.

This clone was seen once. The sample carries other DNA sequences with the same CDR3. V and J are TRBV5-1 and TRBJ2-7; D remains ambiguous. Per the germline V gene, CDR1 is SGHRS and CDR2 is YFSETQ. CDR3 length equals 11 residues. V was clipped by 0 bases and J by 7 bases, with 5 bases between them. The CDR3 loop is CASSLESEQYF. In DNA form, the CDR3 reads TGCGCCAGCAGCTTGGAGAGTGAGCAGTACTTC. Variable domain in full (rest from reference TRBV5-1 and TRBJ2-7): KAGVTQTPRYLIKTRGQQVTLSCSPISGHRSVSWYQQTPGQGLQFLFEYFSETQRNKGNFPGRFSGRQFSNSRSEMNVSTLELGDSALYLCASSLESEQYFGPGTRLTVT.

The chain combines TRBV11-2 with TRBJ2-3, with 9 bases identical to TRBD2. The CDR3 is made up of 16 amino acids. The junction had 4 bases not matched to a gene; V was cut back by 2 bases and J by 1 base. Per germline, CDR1 SGHAT and CDR2 FQNNGV. This CDR3 reads CASSLRLAGGTDTQYF. CDR3 sequence (DNA): TGTGCCAGCAGCTTAAGATTAGCGGGAGGCACAGATACGCAGTATTTT. Looking up the rest from reference TRBV11-2 and TRBJ2-3 gives the full variable domain: EAGVAQSPRYKIIEKRQSVAFWCNPISGHATLYWYQQILGQGPKLLIQFQNNGVVDDSQLPKDRFSAERLKGVDSTLKIQPAKLEDSAVYLCASSLRLAGGTDTQYFGPGTRLTVL.

The chain couples TRBV2 to TRBJ1-1; D ambiguous. The length of the CDR3 is 13 residues. The V and J ends lost 1 base and 4 bases respectively, with 7 bases between them. From germline, CDR1 is SNHLY and CDR2 FYNNEI. The CDR3, as DNA: TGTGCCAGCAGTGAAGGCGGGCCCACTGAAGCTTTCTTT. As protein: CASSEGGPTEAFF.

Of note for this clone: The same CDR3 can be traced to other DNA sequences in this sample. The rearrangement links TRBV27 to TRBJ2-1, with D perhaps TRBD2 (5 bases). CDR3 length: 15 residues. Trimming left V 3 bases short and J 0 bases short, with 9 bases between. Germline loops: CDR1 MNHEY, CDR2 SMNVEV (reference sequence). The CDR3 DNA reads TGTGCCAGCAGTTTTTCGGGGAGCTCCTACAATGAGCAGTTCTTC. Translation: CASSFSGSSYNEQFF.

The V gene is TRBV7-3, the J gene TRBJ2-1, with TRBD2 matching over 11 bases. The CDR3 length is 16 residues. CDR1 is SGHTA, CDR2 FQGTGA, per germline. The V gene end was trimmed by 4 bases and the J gene end by 4 bases; junction bases not matched to a gene: 6. For the CDR3, the DNA is TGTGCCAGCAGCTCCTCGACTAGCGGGATTTACAATGAGCAGTTCTTC. Amino acids: CASSSSTSGIYNEQFF.

This chain connects TRBV4-1 to TRBJ2-7, with D possibly matching TRBD1 (5 bases). This CDR3 has 14 residues. Germline CDR1 is MGHRA and CDR2 is YSYEKL. The V gene lost 1 base and the J gene lost 1 base, with 8 bases spanning the gap. The CDR3 reads CASSQAPGSYEQYF. The CDR3 DNA reads TGCGCCAGCAGCCAAGCCCCAGGGTCCTACGAGCAGTACTTC.

This rearrangement joins TRBV5-5 to TRBJ2-7; 14 positions match TRBD2. The CDR3 loop spans 18 amino acids. Germline CDR1 and CDR2: SGHKS and YYEKEE (reference sequence). V shed 4 bases and J 1 base; nucleotides not matched to a gene: 10. CDR3 bases: TGTGCCAGCAGCCACGGGACTAGCGGGAGCGAAGTGTCCTACGAGCAGTACTTC. Translating gives CASSHGTSGSEVSYEQYF.

The CDR3 DNA is TGTGCCAGCAGGTCCATACACTCTGGAAACACCATATATTTT. Protein sequence: CASRSIHSGNTIYF. This chain joins TRBV27 and TRBJ1-3; D unclear. Trimming cost V 6 bases and J 0 bases, with 9 bases left between them. CDR3 length equals 14 residues. CDR1 and CDR2 from the germline V gene are MNHEY and SMNVEV (reference sequence).

The rearrangement joins TRBV5-4 to TRBJ2-7; TRBD2 is a possible D gene (6 bases). CDR1 SGHNT and CDR2 YYREEE come from the germline V gene (reference sequence). V was cut by 0 bases and J by 3 bases, with 10 bases left in between. The CDR3 is 14 residues long. This CDR3 reads CASSLGRADYEQYF. CDR3 in DNA: TGTGCCAGCAGCTTGGGGAGGGCCGACTACGAGCAGTACTTC.

In the case of this clone: This sample also contains other DNA sequences that code for the same CDR3. The CDR3 region has the DNA TGTGCCAGCAGCTACAGGGGATCTGGAAACACCATATATTTT. Its translation: CASSYRGSGNTIYF. The rearrangement links TRBV7-8 to TRBJ1-3, with 7 nucleotides matching TRBD1. Germline assignment: CDR1 SGHVS and CDR2 FQNEAQ. Germline trimming cut 4 bases from V and 1 base from J; bases unmatched to any gene: 1. This CDR3 has 14 amino acids.

The chain couples TRBV13 to TRBJ2-1, with 10 positions matching TRBD1. The CDR3 extends over 17 amino acids. CDR1 is PRHDT and CDR2 is FYEKMQ in the germline V gene (reference sequence). J gave up 1 base and V 0 bases, and 3 bases lay outside the gene matches. The CDR3 is CASSLGRDRGSYNEQFF. The DNA of the CDR3 is TGTGCCAGCAGCTTAGGCAGGGACAGGGGATCCTACAATGAGCAGTTCTTC. The full variable domain, completed using reference TRBV13 and TRBJ2-1, is AAGVIQSPRHLIKEKRETATLKCYPIPRHDTVYWYQQGPGQDPQFLISFYEKMQSDKGSIPDRFSAQQFSDYHSELNMSSLELGDSALYFCASSLGRDRGSYNEQFFGPGTRLTVL.

Note on this clone: Other DNA sequences of this sample code for an identical CDR3. The chain couples TRBV27 to TRBJ2-7; D assignment may be TRBD1 or TRBD2 (5 bases each). The CDR3 length is 15 residues. V lost 0 bases and J lost 0, with 9 bases in between. CDR1 MNHEY and CDR2 SMNVEV come from the germline V gene (reference sequence). For the CDR3, the DNA is TGTGCCAGCAGTTTATCGGGACGGCCCTCCTACGAGCAGTACTTC. Translating gives CASSLSGRPSYEQYF.

V and J are TRBV29-1 and TRBJ2-7; TRBD2 might be the D (6 bases). CDR1 SQVTM and CDR2 ANQGSEA come from the germline V gene. V was shortened by 7 bases and J by 0 bases, with 13 bases between the two germline ends. The CDR3 has 13 amino acids. The CDR3 coding sequence is TGCAGCGCGCGAGGAGGGGCCTCCTACGAGCAGTACTTC. Its translation: CSARGGASYEQYF.

The chain is built from TRBV27 and TRBJ2-1, with TRBD2 matching over 7 bases. CDR1 and CDR2 (germline): MNHEY, SMNVEV (reference sequence). The CDR3 length is 14 residues. V shed 6 bases and J 2 bases; nucleotides not matched to a gene: 4. CDR3 sequence: CASRWGGPYNEQFF. The CDR3, as DNA: TGTGCCAGCAGATGGGGGGGACCCTACAATGAGCAGTTCTTC.